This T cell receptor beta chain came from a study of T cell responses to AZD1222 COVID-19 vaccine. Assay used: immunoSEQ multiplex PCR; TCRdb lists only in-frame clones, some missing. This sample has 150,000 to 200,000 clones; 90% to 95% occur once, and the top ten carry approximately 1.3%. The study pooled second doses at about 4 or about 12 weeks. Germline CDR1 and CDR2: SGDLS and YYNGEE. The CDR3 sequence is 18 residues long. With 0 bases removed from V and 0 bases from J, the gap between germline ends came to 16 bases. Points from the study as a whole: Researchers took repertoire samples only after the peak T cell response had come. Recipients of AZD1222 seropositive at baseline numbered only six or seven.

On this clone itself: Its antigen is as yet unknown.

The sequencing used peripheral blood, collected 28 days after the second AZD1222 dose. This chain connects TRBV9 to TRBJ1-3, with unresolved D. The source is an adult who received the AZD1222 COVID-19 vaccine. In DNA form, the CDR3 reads TGTGCCAGCAGCGTAGAGGATTTGACTCTCAACTCTGGAAACACCATATATTTT. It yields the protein CASSVEDLTLNSGNTIYF.